The 20 T cell receptor beta chains below were found in one sample sequenced in a study of patients and donors after allogeneic stem cell transplantation. TCRdb passed the RT-PCR reads through MiXCR, listing each CDR3 protein once. Here the sample spans some 230,000 distinct CDR3 sequences, roughly an eighth being singletons. The sequencing sample was made of blood, either unsorted or a sorted T cell fraction (not recorded which). The receptors originated from a human donor who was either an allogeneic HSCT recipient or a stem cell or donor lymphocyte infusion donor (not recorded which). It is not recorded whose cells these are; they may come from a transplant donor.

The chain links TRBV6-1 to TRBJ2-5; 10 positions match TRBD1. Germline V CDR1 and CDR2: MNHNS, SASEGT. Trimming at V came to 2 bases and at J to 7 bases, leaving 13 bases not matched to a gene. CDR3 size: 17 residues. CDR3 in DNA: TGTGCCAGCAGTGAATTAGGCGGGACAGGGGCCTCCCGGACCCAGTACTTC. Its protein is CASSELGGTGASRTQYF.

There are many counts of this clonotype. The chain employs TRBV6-1 and TRBJ2-3; D may match TRBD1 or TRBD2 (5 bases each). The V and J ends lost 8 bases and 2 bases respectively, with 11 bases between them. The germline V gene has CDR1 MNHNS and CDR2 SASEGT. The CDR3 covers 13 residues. The chain's CDR3 is CASHSGTTDTQYF. In nucleotides, the CDR3 is TGTGCCAGCCACTCGGGGACCACAGATACGCAGTATTTT.

The chain has TRBV6-1 and TRBJ2-3, with TRBD2 matching over 11 bases. V lost 2 bases and J lost 1; bases outside the gene matches: 11. The V gene's germline CDR1 is MNHNS and CDR2 SASEGT. There are 19 residues in the CDR3. CDR3 DNA: TGTGCCAGCAGTGAATTTGTTAGCGGGGGGGCCTTGGGCACAGATACGCAGTATTTT. It codes for CASSEFVSGGALGTDTQYF.

This clonotype has a handful of counts. The chain links TRBV6-5 to TRBJ2-7; tentative D call: TRBD1 (7 bases). Per the germline V gene, CDR1 is MNHEY and CDR2 is SVGAGI. V was cut by 4 bases and J by 1 base, with 14 bases left in between. This CDR3 spans 15 amino acids. The CDR3, as DNA: TGTGCCAGCAGTTTCAGCCAGGGGGGTTCCTACGAGCAGTACTTC. Protein product: CASSFSQGGSYEQYF.

This clonotype was detected ten times or more. The chain uses TRBV5-1 and TRBJ2-5, with TRBD1 matching 7 bases. The CDR3 loop spans 15 amino acids. V was pared by 4 bases and J by 3 bases, with 9 bases of the junction left unmatched. The germline gives CDR1 SGHRS, CDR2 YFSETQ. For the CDR3, the DNA is TGCGCCAGCAGCGTGACCGACAGGGCCGAAGAGACCCAGTACTTC. Translated, it gives CASSVTDRAEETQYF.

In this sample, this clonotype turned up many times. The V gene is TRBV6-1, the J gene TRBJ1-5; D gene ambiguous. The ends were cut back, 6 bases at V and 2 bases at J, with 14 bases in the middle. The germline V gene has CDR1 MNHNS and CDR2 SASEGT. The CDR3 sequence is 15 residues long. Here the CDR3 DNA reads TGTGCCAGCAGCACAGCCGGCGGGGGCAATCAGCCCCAGCATTTT. Residues: CASSTAGGGNQPQHF.

CDR3 amino acids: CASRQWTADNSPLHF. In DNA, the CDR3 is TGTGCCAGCAGACAATGGACCGCCGATAATTCACCCCTCCACTTT. This chain uses TRBV7-9 with TRBJ1-6; D not certain. The CDR3 has 15 amino acids. Trimming pared 6 bases from V and 5 bases from J, leaving 14 bases between. Germline V lookup: CDR1 SEHNR, CDR2 FQNEAQ (reference sequence).

There are many counts of this clonotype. The CDR3: CASSLKDRFNEKLFF. In DNA, the CDR3 is TGTGCCAGCAGCTTAAAGGACAGGTTTAATGAAAAACTGTTTTTT. V and J are TRBV11-3 and TRBJ1-4; the match to TRBD1 covers 7 bases. CDR3 length: 15 amino acids. CDR1 is SGHNT and CDR2 is YENEEA in the germline V gene. Trimming at V came to 2 bases and at J to 4 bases, leaving 4 bases not matched to a gene.

There are many counts of this clonotype. V and J are TRBV6-1 and TRBJ2-5; no definite D call. This CDR3 is 13 amino acids long. From germline, CDR1 is MNHNS and CDR2 SASEGT. Trimming removed 5 bases at V and 3 bases at J, with 10 bases between. The CDR3 reads CASSKNGKETQYF. For the CDR3, the DNA is TGTGCCAGCAGTAAGAATGGAAAAGAGACCCAGTACTTC.

This clonotype was counted many times. The genes are TRBV7-8 and TRBJ1-2; D possibly corresponds to TRBD1 (5 bases). This CDR3 is built from 12 residues. From germline, CDR1 is SGHVS and CDR2 FQNEAQ. Between the trimmed V and J ends, which lost 5 bases and 6 bases, there was a span of 10 bases. This chain's CDR3 is CASSVGGDGYTF. The CDR3 region has the DNA TGTGCCAGCAGCGTCGGGGGGGATGGCTACACCTTC.

This clonotype was seen only a few times. The genes are TRBV30 and TRBJ2-3, with TRBD2 matching 11 bases. Germline-derived CDR1 and CDR2 are GTSNPN and SVGIG (reference sequence). Trimming took 3 bases from V and 6 from J; bases not matched to a gene: 8. The CDR3 extends over 15 amino acids. The CDR3 DNA reads as TGTGCCTGGAGCCCCGGGACTAGCGGTCCGGATACGCAGTATTTT. It codes for CAWSPGTSGPDTQYF.

The table lists this clonotype with many counts. The chain couples TRBV20-1 to TRBJ2-5; the D gene is possibly TRBD2 (5 bases). The length of the CDR3 is 13 residues. Trimming cost V 1 base and J 5 bases, with 11 bases left between them. Germline CDR1 DFQATT, CDR2 SNEGSKA (reference sequence). This chain's CDR3 is CSARAWTGETQYF. The CDR3 nucleotides are TGCAGTGCTAGAGCCTGGACTGGGGAGACCCAGTACTTC.

This clonotype was picked up a small number of times. V and J are TRBV27 and TRBJ2-1; D gene unclear. The V gene's germline CDR1 is MNHEY and CDR2 SMNVEV (reference sequence). V was trimmed by 3 bases and J by 6 bases, leaving 9 bases between them. This CDR3 has 13 amino acids. CDR3 DNA sequence: TGTGCCAGCAGTTTTAGTCCTCGCAATGAGCAGTTCTTC. Its translation is CASSFSPRNEQFF.

This chain uses TRBV30 with TRBJ2-4; D ambiguous. Germline values: CDR1 GTSNPN, CDR2 SVGIG (reference sequence). The V and J ends lost 0 bases and 3 bases respectively, with 15 bases between them. The CDR3 totals 16 residues. CDR3 sequence (DNA): TGTGCCTGGAGTGTCGAGACTTCGATGGGCAAAAACATTCAGTACTTC. Its protein is CAWSVETSMGKNIQYF.

This clonotype was observed a few times. The chain links TRBV12-3 or TRBV12-4 to TRBJ2-1, with 9 bases matching TRBD2. The CDR3 loop spans 16 amino acids. J was trimmed by 6 bases and V by 7 bases; bases with no gene match: 13. CDR3 DNA: TGTGCCAGCACCCCCCGGGGGGTAGCGGGGGCCAATGAGCAGTTCTTC. Translated, it gives CASTPRGVAGANEQFF.

The V gene is TRBV12-3 or TRBV12-4, the J gene TRBJ1-6; TRBD1 matches 7 bases. CDR3 length equals 16 residues. V dropped 6 bases and J dropped 6; count of bases not matched to a gene: 11. In nucleotides, the CDR3 is TGTGCCAGCAGCCCTAGGACAGGTCCCATTAATTCACCCCTCCACTTT. It codes for CASSPRTGPINSPLHF.

This sequence joins TRBV12-3 or TRBV12-4 and TRBJ1-5; 9 bases are a match to TRBD1. CDR3 size: 14 residues. The trim removed 8 bases at V and 4 bases at J, leaving 6 bases unmatched. The DNA of the CDR3 is TGTGCCAGCGGGAACAGGGGGCGGAATCAGCCCCAGCATTTT. It encodes CASGNRGRNQPQHF.

This chain uses TRBV5-1 with TRBJ1-4; TRBD1 matches at 7 bases. Trimming took 5 bases from V and 8 from J; bases not matched to a gene: 9. CDR1 and CDR2 (germline): SGHRS, YFSETQ. This CDR3 has 14 amino acids. The CDR3 reads CASRLDRAYEKLFF. CDR3 bases: TGCGCCAGCAGACTTGACAGGGCCTACGAAAAACTGTTTTTT.

The rearrangement uses TRBV19 and TRBJ1-2; D is ambiguous. The germline CDR1 and CDR2 sequences are LNHDA and SQIVND (reference sequence). The ends were cut back, 7 bases at V and 2 bases at J, with 23 bases in the middle. The CDR3 totals 17 residues. CDR3 coding DNA: TGTGCCAGTATCCCATCCCAGTCCCGGTTGGCCAACTATGGCTACACCTTC. Translating it yields CASIPSQSRLANYGYTF.

This clonotype has a handful of counts. The rearrangement uses TRBV6-1 and TRBJ2-1; a weak D match, TRBD2 (6 bases). The CDR3 runs to 13 residues. Germline V gene sequence: CDR1 MNHNS, CDR2 SASEGT. Trimming left V 6 bases short and J 10 bases short, with 16 bases between. The chain's CDR3 is CASSATRGGEQFF. The CDR3 nucleotides are TGTGCCAGCAGCGCGACTAGAGGCGGCGAGCAGTTCTTC.